This TCR beta chain was observed in a study of T cell repertoires in cytomegalovirus infection. For the study at large: Carrying CMV and the relevant HLA type showed in public TCR beta signatures.

In its sample, this clonotype was seen many times. What it recognizes is unknown. V lost 0 bases, J lost 6 bases, and 14 bases lay in between. The germline V gene encodes CDR1 LNHNV and CDR2 YYDKDF (reference sequence). This CDR3 spans 16 amino acids. TCRdb independently ran MiXCR on the reads; one entry per CDR3 protein. This sample has approximately 250,000 distinct CDR3 sequences, with about 20% found just once. General study findings and limits: Of the TCR beta families, the public ones yielded a cumulative frequency that identified carriers of CMV plus the relevant HLA. The ex vivo response was dominated by HLA-C-restricted CMV-specific TCR beta clonotypes.

The receptor was derived from a human donor in good health (CMV status not recorded). Some clones in this sample may be carry-over from other donors' samples. This rearrangement joins TRBV15 to TRBJ1-4; D not resolved. The sample comprised CD8+ T cells from PBMCs. DNA of the CDR3: TGTGCCACCAGCAGAGATCCGGGCAGAGGTGATGAAAAACTGTTTTTT. It encodes CATSRDPGRGDEKLFF.